This TCR beta chain was recorded in a study of blood T cells in healthy people across ages. General study points: Unsorted PBMC material precluded a definitive naive versus antigen-experienced comparison. The study found more naive CD4+ cells and higher diversity in long-lived than aged donors.

Using a J-beta primer mix together with a sample-barcoded 5' primer, a second PCR was run for roughly 7 to 11 cycles. Each cDNA molecule was tagged by a template-switch adaptor that had 12 random nucleotides. MiXCR was run by TCRdb on the 5' RACE reads, yielding one entry per CDR3 protein. The repertoire consists of roughly 860,000 distinct CDR3 sequences, with around 68% occurring once and the leading ten covering about a quarter. Comment on this clonotype: The antigen is undetermined.

Peripheral blood was drawn, roughly 10 milliliters per donor. The sequenced material came from blood. This TCR derives from a man younger than 40 in good health.

The CDR3 bases are TGCAGTGCTCCCGGGGGTAGCGGGGTGAGCACAGATACGCAGTATTTT. This sequence encodes CSAPGGSGVSTDTQYF. The V gene is TRBV20-1, the J gene TRBJ2-3; 8 bases agree with TRBD2. CDR3 size: 16 residues. The junction had 10 bases not matched to a gene; V was cut back by 5 bases and J by 0 bases. Germline loops: CDR1 DFQATT, CDR2 SNEGSKA (reference sequence).